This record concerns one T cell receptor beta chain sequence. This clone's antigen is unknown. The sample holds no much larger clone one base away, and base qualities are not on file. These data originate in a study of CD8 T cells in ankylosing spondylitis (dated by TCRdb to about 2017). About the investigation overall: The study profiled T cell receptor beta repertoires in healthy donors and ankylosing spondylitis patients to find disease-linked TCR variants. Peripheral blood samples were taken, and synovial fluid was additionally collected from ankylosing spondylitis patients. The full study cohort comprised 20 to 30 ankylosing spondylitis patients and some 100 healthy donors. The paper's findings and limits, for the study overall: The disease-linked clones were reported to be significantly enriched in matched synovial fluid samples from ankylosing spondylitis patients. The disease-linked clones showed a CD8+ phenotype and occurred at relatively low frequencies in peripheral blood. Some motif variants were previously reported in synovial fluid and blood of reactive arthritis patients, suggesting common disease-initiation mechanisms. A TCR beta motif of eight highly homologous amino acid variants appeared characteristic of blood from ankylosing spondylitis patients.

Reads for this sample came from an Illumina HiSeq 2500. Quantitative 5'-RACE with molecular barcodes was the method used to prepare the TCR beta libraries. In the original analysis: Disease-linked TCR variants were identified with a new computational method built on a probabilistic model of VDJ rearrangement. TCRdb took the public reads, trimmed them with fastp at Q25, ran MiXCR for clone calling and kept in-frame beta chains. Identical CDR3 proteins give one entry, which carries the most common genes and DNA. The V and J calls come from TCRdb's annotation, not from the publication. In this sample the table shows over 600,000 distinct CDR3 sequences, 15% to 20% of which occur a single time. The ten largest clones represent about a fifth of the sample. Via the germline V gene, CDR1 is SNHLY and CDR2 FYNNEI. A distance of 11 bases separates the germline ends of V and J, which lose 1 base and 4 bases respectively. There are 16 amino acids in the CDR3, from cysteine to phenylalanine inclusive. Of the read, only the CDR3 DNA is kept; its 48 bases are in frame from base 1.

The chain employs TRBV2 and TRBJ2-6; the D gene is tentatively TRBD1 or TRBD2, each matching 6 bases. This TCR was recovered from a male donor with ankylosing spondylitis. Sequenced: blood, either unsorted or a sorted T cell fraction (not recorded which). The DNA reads TGTGCCAGCAGTGAAGGGGGGGCAGTGGGGGCCAACGTCCTGACTTTC. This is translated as CASSEGGAVGANVLTF.